This T cell receptor beta chain came from a study of blood T cells in healthy people across ages. A second about 7 to 12 cycle PCR used barcoded and J-beta primers. TCRdb used MiXCR to reprocess the 5' RACE reads, holding one entry per CDR3 protein. Counted here are about 1.4 million distinct CDR3 sequences, approximately 59% occurring once; the ten biggest clones make up under 8.5%. The CDR3 sequence is 16 residues long. Losses at the gene ends were 0 bases for V and 6 bases for J; bases not matched to a gene: 6. In germline, CDR1 is LGHNA, CDR2 YSLEER. Sequencing was performed on blood. This TCR derives from a man between 18 and 29 years old in good health. The chain couples TRBV4-3 to TRBJ2-4, with 9 bases matching TRBD1. The CDR3 nucleotides are TGCGCCAGCAGCCAAGAAGAAGGGACAGGGAGAAACATTCAGTACTTC. The encoded protein is CASSQEEGTGRNIQYF.